Below are 4 T cell receptor beta chains sequenced from a single sample in a study of control samples from healthy donors and cancer patients. Libraries were prepared by immunoSEQ multiplex PCR; TCRdb keeps only in-frame clonotypes and omits some of them. The sample contains 150,000 to 180,000 clones, about 94% of which appear only once. The specimen sequenced was blood. Every receptor here comes from a man in his fifties or sixties in good health.

This rearrangement joins TRBV28 to TRBJ2-2; D is undetermined. The CDR3 covers 13 residues. Per the germline V gene, CDR1 is MDHEN and CDR2 is SYDVKM. V was pared by 8 bases and J by 1 base, with 8 bases between. CDR3 region: CASRTENTGELFF. For the CDR3, the DNA is TGTGCCAGCCGGACCGAGAACACCGGGGAGCTGTTTTTT.

V gene TRBV29-1 combines with J gene TRBJ2-3, with 11 bases identical to TRBD2. The germline CDR1 and CDR2 sequences are SQVTM and ANQGSEA. V lost 4 bases, J lost 6 bases, and 0 bases stayed unmatched. The CDR3 has 12 amino acids. The CDR3 DNA sequence: TGCAGCGTTGGGACTAGCGGGGATACGCAGTATTTT. Residues: CSVGTSGDTQYF.

V usage is TRBV6-5 and J usage is TRBJ2-1; D ambiguous. Germline CDR1 is MNHEY and CDR2 is SVGAGI. CDR3 size: 12 residues. V was pared by 6 bases and J by 9 bases, with 12 bases between. The CDR3 sequence is CASRDGLFEQFF. The CDR3 DNA reads as TGTGCCAGCAGGGACGGCCTTTTTGAGCAGTTCTTC.

This chain uses TRBV27 with TRBJ1-2; D may be TRBD1 (6 bases). The CDR3 length is 13 residues. V lost 4 bases and J lost 4, with 10 bases in between. Per the germline V gene, CDR1 is MNHEY and CDR2 is SMNVEV (reference sequence). The CDR3 is CASSYRAGYGYTF. CDR3 nucleotide sequence: TGTGCCAGCAGTTACAGGGCAGGCTATGGCTACACCTTC.